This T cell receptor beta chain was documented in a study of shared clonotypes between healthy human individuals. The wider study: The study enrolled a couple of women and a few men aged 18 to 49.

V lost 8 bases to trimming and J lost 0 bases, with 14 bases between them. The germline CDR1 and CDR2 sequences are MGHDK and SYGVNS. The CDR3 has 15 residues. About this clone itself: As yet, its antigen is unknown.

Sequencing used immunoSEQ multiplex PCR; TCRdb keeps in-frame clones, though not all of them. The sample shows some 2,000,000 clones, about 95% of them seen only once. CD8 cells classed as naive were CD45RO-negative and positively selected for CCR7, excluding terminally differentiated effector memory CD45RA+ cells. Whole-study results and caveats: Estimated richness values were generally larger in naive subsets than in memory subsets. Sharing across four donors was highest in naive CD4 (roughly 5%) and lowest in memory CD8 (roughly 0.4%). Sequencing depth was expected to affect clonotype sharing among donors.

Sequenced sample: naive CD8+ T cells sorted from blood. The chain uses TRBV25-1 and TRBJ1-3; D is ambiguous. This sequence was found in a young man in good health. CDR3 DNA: TGTGCCAGCGGTCCCCAATCAGACTCTGGAAACACCATATATTTT. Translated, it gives CASGPQSDSGNTIYF. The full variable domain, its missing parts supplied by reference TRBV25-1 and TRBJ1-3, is EADIYQTPRYLVIGTGKKITLECSQTMGHDKMYWYQQDPGMELHLIHYSYGVNSTEKGDLSSESTVSRIRTEHFPLTLESARPSHTSQYLCASGPQSDSGNTIYFGEGSWLTVV.